This T cell receptor (beta chain) was recovered during a study of blood T cell repertoires in COVID-19. Overall study context: The United States, Italy and Spain provided the acute and convalescent COVID-19 samples. PBMCs, B-cell-depleted T cells, or T cells provided the cDNA or gDNA that made up the material.

Authors' data handling: Researchers report that nucleated cell counts were estimated from reference gene primer amplification. Generated by immunoSEQ multiplex PCR, the TCRdb table keeps only in-frame clones and is missing some. The DNA was the basis for D and trimming; V, J and clone size are from that table. The table includes 120,000 to 150,000 clones, roughly 86% detected once. This clone was counted only a few times. This TCR came from a human donor in a cohort sampled during active COVID-19. The specimen sequenced was peripheral blood.

CDR3 coding DNA: TGTGCCACCAGTGATTGGAGAAACACTGAAGCTTTCTTT. Amino acids: CATSDWRNTEAFF. The V gene is TRBV24-1, the J gene TRBJ1-1; D unclear. V was cut by 2 bases and J by 2 bases, with 5 bases left in between. The CDR3 sequence is 13 residues long. Germline V gene data show CDR1 as KGHDR and CDR2 as SFDVKD.